Detailed here is one TCR beta chain. No antigen is known for it. As for the donors, each was a healthy bone marrow donor. The data belong to a study of cytomegalovirus exposure and HLA in healthy donors. General study findings and limits: Analysis performed later found 16,951 TCR beta sequences associated with HLA alleles at 0.05 false discovery rate. In a later analysis, productive TCRs from donors in an Asian-associated ancestry cluster reportedly carried fewer N-insertions than the cohort mean.

J was trimmed by 6 bases and V by 3 bases; bases with no gene match: 8. This CDR3 spans 15 amino acids. The V gene's germline CDR1 is LNHDA and CDR2 SQIVND (reference sequence). Vbeta (60) and Jbeta (13) primers were used in the PCR. Profiling relied on immunoSEQ multiplex PCR, and the TCRdb table lists in-frame clones only, not all of them. The profile shows 100,000 to 150,000 clones, roughly 79% of them singletons. This chain links TRBV19 with TRBJ1-5, with 7 bases identical to TRBD1. The sequenced material came from PBMCs. The sequence came from a woman in her fifties or sixties in good health and CMV-seronegative. The CDR3 loop is CASSMSGGFTQPQHF. CDR3 DNA: TGTGCCAGTAGTATGTCAGGGGGGTTCACTCAGCCCCAGCATTTT.